Listed below are T cell receptor beta chains from one sample, sequenced in a study of cytomegalovirus exposure and HLA in healthy donors. Some clones are missing from TCRdb's copy, which holds only in-frame ones; the method was immunoSEQ multiplex PCR. The table shows approximately 74,000 clones, with about 64% occurring only once. The sequenced material came from PBMCs. These receptors were obtained from a man aged 25 to 40 in good health and CMV-seropositive. CDR3s leave out the opening cysteine and the closing phenylalanine or tryptophan.

v_call cdr3_aa
TRBV29-1 SVGRGNTEAF
TRBV4-2 ASSPTSGRTYEQY
TRBV15 ATSRVLRVARDRGQETQY
TRBV7-2 ASSLGSPFYEQY
TRBV28 ASSWRSTQETQY
TRBV7-9 ASSLWSSGSHEQF
TRBV9 ASSVGSSAGASTDTQY
TRBV19 ASSKPAGAGYEQY
TRBV7-2 ASSRLDAISGNTIY
TRBV5-4 ASSTPLALGETQY
TRBV28 ASSLGNTGGLETQY
TRBV4-1 ASRPRQGTNEKLF
TRBV7-8 ASSPLSYEQY
TRBV2 ASSEDRGRGETQY
TRBV14 ASSQVIGTEAF
TRBV9 ASSARAGTDYEQY
TRBV4-1 ASSHLAGEGETQY
TRBV2 ASPMINEQF
TRBV7-9 ASSLALGVDKGTQY
TRBV7-9 ASSLGGQGLMY
TRBV11-3 ASTREGLSGELF
TRBV5-1 ASSSPGERSYEQY
TRBV5-1 ASSFRDRVQVDNTEAF
TRBV29-1 SVWDRGGTEAF
TRBV27 ASSLSGDRGGYGYT
TRBV23-1 ATSGQDSNQPQH
TRBV11-3 ASEGLAGKGAGANVLT
TRBV28 ASSYGDRGEQY
TRBV7-2 ASSKSNSGRARDTQY
TRBV5-1 ASSLEGVSSGEQY
TRBV5-6 ASSLGDRENTEAF
TRBV19 ASSSKGVLAGGETQY
TRBV7-9 ASTPGQGNYGYT
TRBV2 AARGSEKLF
TRBV11-2 ASSQNRESGYT
TRBV7-2 ASSLDSRFRAQY
TRBV5-4 ASSQTGLAADTQY
TRBV7-2 ASSLAIEIETQY
TRBV30 AWSGWGGTETQY
TRBV7-9 ASSFGTVNTGELF
TRBV7-2 ASSLSVVPGANTGELF
TRBV9 ASSARQGLNEKLF
TRBV5-4 ASSLGQGAEGKLF
TRBV13 ASSLWQGVAETQY
TRBV7-9 ASSFGLAGVEQY
TRBV5-1 ASSLGVGRDRYEQY